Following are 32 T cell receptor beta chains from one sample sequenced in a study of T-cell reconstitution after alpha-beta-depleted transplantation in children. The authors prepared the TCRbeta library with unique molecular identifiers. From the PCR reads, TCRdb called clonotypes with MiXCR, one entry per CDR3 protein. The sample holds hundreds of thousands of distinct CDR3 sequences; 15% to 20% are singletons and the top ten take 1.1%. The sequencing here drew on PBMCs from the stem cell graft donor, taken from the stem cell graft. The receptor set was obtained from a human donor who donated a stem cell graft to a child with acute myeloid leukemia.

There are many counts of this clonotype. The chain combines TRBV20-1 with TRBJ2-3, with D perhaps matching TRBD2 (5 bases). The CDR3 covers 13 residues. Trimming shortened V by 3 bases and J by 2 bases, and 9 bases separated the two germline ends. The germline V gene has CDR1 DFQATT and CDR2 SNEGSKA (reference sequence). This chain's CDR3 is CSASPGYTDTQYF. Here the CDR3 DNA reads TGCAGTGCTAGCCCGGGGTACACAGATACGCAGTATTTT.

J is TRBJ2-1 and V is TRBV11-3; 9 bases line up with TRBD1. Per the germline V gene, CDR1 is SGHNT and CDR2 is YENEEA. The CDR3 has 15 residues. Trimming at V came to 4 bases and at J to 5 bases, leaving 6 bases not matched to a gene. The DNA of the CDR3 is TGTGCCAGCAGCTCGGGACAGGGACCCAACAATGAGCAGTTCTTC. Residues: CASSSGQGPNNEQFF.

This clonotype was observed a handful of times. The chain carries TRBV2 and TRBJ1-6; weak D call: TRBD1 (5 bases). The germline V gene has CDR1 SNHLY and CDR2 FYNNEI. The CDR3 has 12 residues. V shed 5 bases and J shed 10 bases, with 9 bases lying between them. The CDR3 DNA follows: TGTGCCAGCAGTCCAGGGTTGTCACCCCTCCACTTT. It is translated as CASSPGLSPLHF.

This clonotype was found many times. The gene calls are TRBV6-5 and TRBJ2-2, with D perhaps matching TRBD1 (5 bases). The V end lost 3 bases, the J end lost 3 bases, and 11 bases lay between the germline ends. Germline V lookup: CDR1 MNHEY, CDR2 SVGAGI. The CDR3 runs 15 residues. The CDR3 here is CASSYGAGDTGELFF. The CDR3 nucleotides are TGTGCCAGCAGTTATGGGGCAGGTGACACCGGGGAGCTGTTTTTT.

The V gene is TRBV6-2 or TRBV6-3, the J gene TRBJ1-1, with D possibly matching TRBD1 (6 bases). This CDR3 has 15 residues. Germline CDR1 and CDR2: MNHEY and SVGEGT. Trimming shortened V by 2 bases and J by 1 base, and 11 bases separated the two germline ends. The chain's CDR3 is CASSYLQGPNTEAFF. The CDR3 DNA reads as TGTGCCAGCAGTTACCTACAGGGACCGAACACTGAAGCTTTCTTT.

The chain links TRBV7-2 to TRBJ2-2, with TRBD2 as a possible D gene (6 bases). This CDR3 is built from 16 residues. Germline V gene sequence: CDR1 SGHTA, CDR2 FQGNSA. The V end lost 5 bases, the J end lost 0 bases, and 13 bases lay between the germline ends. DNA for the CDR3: TGTGCCAGCAGCAAACTAGCTCCCACGAACACCGGGGAGCTGTTTTTT. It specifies CASSKLAPTNTGELFF.

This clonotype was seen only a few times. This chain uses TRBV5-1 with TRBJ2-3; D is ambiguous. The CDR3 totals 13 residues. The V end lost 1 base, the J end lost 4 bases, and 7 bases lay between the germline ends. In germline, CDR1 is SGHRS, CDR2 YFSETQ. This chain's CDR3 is CASSLLSPDTQYF. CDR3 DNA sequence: TGCGCCAGCAGCTTGTTAAGCCCAGATACGCAGTATTTT.

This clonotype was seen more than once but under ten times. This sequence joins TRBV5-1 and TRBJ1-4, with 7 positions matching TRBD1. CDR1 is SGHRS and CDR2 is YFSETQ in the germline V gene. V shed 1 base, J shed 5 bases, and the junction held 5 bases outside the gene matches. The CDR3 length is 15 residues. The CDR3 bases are TGCGCCAGCAGCTTGTCGGGACAGCTCAATGAAAAACTGTTTTTT. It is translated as CASSLSGQLNEKLFF.

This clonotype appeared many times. The CDR3 protein is CASSDQGYYGYTF. The CDR3 DNA reads as TGTGCCAGCAGTGATCAGGGTTACTATGGCTACACCTTC. The J gene is TRBJ1-2, the V gene TRBV6-4; TRBD1 is a possible D gene (5 bases). Trimming removed 3 bases at V and 3 bases at J, with 8 bases between. CDR1 is MRHNA, CDR2 SNTAGT, per germline. There are 13 residues in the CDR3.

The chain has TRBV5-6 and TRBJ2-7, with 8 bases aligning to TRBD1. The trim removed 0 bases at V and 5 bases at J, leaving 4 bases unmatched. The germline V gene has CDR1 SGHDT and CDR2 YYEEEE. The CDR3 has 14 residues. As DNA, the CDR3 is TGTGCCAGCAGCTTGGTCAGGGGGCAGGACGAGCAGTACTTC. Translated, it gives CASSLVRGQDEQYF. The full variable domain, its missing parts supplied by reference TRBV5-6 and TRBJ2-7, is DAGVTQSPTHLIKTRGQQVTLRCSPKSGHDTVSWYQQALGQGPQFIFQYYEEEERQRGNFPDRFSGHQFPNYSSELNVNALLLGDSALYLCASSLVRGQDEQYFGPGTRLTVT.

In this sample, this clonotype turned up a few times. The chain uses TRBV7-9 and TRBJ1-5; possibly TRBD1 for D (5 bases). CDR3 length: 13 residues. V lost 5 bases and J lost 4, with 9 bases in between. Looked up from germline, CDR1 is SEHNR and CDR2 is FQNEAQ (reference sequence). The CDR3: CASSHDSNQPQHF. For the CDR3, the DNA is TGTGCCAGCAGCCACGACAGTAATCAGCCCCAGCATTTT.

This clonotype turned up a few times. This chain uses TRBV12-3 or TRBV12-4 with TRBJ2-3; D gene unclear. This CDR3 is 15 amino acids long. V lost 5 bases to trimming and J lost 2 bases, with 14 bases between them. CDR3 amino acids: CASSRTDLHTDTQYF. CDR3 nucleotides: TGTGCCAGCAGTCGGACGGACCTACACACAGATACGCAGTATTTT.

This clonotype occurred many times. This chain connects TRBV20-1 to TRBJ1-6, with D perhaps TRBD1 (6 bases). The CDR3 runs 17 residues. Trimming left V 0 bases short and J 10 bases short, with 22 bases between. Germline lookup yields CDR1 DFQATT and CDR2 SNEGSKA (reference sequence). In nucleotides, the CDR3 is TGCAGTGCTAGAGATTTCTCGGGGGCAACGGTGGGGTCACCCCTCCACTTT. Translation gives CSARDFSGATVGSPLHF.

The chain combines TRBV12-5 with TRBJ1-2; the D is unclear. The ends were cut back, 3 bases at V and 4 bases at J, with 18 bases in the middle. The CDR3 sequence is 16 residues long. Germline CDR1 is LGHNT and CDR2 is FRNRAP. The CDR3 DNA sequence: TGTGCTAGTGGTTTCTTGGGCGGGTTGATGGCCTATGGCTACACCTTC. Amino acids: CASGFLGGLMAYGYTF.

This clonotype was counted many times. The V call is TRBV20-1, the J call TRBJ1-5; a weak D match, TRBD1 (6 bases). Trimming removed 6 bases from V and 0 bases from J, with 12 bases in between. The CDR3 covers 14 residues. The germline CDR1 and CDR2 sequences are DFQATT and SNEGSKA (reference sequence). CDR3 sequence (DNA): TGCAGTGCCGGGACAAGATATAGCAATCAGCCCCAGCATTTT. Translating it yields CSAGTRYSNQPQHF.

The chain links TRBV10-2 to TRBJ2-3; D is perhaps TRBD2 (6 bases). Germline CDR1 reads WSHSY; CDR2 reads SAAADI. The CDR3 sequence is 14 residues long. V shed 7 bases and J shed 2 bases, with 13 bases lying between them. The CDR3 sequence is CASNRAGITDTQYF. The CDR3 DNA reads TGCGCCAGCAATAGAGCGGGTATCACAGATACGCAGTATTTT.

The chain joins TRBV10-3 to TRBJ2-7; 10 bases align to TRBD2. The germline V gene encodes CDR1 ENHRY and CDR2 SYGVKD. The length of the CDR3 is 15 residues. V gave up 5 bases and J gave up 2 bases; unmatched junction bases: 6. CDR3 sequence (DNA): TGTGCCATCAGTCTAACTAGCGGGGAGACCTACGAGCAGTACTTC. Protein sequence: CAISLTSGETYEQYF.

The CDR3 bases are TGTGCCAGCAGCTTCGCCGAAAGGGGAGAACAGCCCCAGCATTTT. As protein: CASSFAERGEQPQHF. This sequence joins TRBV7-9 and TRBJ1-5; TRBD1 is a possible D gene (5 bases). Trimming stripped 3 bases from V and 7 bases from J, with 16 bases between. The germline V gene encodes CDR1 SEHNR and CDR2 FQNEAQ (reference sequence). This CDR3 region has 15 residues.

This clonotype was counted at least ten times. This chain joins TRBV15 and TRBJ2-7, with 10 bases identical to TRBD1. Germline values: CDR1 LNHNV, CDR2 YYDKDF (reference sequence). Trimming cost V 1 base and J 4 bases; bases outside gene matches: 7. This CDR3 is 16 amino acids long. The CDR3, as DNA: TGTGCCACCAGCAGAGTCGGGACAGGGGCTTTGTACGAGCAGTACTTC. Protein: CATSRVGTGALYEQYF.

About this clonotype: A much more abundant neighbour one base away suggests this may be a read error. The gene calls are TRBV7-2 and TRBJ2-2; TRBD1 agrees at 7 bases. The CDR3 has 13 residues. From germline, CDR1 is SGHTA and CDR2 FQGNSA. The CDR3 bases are TGTGCCAGCCCCGGGACAGCTGTCGGGGACCTGTTTTTT. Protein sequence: CASPGTAVGDLFF.

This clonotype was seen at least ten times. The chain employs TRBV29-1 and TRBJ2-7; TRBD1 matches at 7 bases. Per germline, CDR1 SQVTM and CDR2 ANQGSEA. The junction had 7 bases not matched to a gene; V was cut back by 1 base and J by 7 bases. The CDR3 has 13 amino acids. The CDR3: CSVEVRTGTEQYF. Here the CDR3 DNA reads TGCAGCGTTGAAGTAAGGACAGGCACGGAGCAGTACTTC.

The CDR3 sequence: CASSFQSTGELFF. The CDR3 bases are TGTGCCAGCAGTTTCCAAAGCACCGGGGAGCTGTTTTTT. The rearrangement uses TRBV12-3 or TRBV12-4 and TRBJ2-2; D is undetermined. The CDR3 is 13 amino acids. V shed 3 bases and J shed 4 bases, with 6 bases lying between them.

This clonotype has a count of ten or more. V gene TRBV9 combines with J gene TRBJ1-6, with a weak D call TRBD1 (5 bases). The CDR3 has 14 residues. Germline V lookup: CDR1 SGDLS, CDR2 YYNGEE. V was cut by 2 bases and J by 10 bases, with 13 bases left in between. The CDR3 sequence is CASSVRTIDSPLHF. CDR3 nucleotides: TGTGCCAGCAGCGTTAGGACAATAGACTCACCCCTCCACTTT. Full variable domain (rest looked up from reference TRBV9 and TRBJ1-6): DSGVTQTPKHLITATGQRVTLRCSPRSGDLSVYWYQQSLDQGLQFLIQYYNGEERAKGNILERFSAQQFPDLHSELNLSSLELGDSALYFCASSVRTIDSPLHFGNGTRLTVT.

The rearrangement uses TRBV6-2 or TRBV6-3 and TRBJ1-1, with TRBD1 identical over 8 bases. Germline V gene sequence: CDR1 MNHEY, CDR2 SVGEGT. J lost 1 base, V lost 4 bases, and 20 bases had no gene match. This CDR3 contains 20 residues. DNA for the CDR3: TGTGCCAGCAGTTTACTGGCACTGGGCAGGGGGCGAAGCAGGAACACTGAAGCTTTCTTT. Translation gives CASSLLALGRGRSRNTEAFF.

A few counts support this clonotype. The CDR3 nucleotides are TGTGCCAGCAGCCGCGGGACAGGGATCCAACGGGCTGAAGCTTTCTTT. This translates into CASSRGTGIQRAEAFF. The chain recombines TRBV7-2 with TRBJ1-1, with 9 bases fitting TRBD1. CDR1 and CDR2 (germline): SGHTA, FQGNSA. V lost 5 bases and J lost 6; bases outside the gene matches: 13. This CDR3 spans 16 amino acids.

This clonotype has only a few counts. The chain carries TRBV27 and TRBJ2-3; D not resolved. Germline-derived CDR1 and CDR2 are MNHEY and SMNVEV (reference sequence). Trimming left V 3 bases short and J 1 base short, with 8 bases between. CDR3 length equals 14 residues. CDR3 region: CASSFGLGTDTQYF. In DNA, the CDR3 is TGTGCCAGCAGTTTCGGGCTGGGCACAGATACGCAGTATTTT.

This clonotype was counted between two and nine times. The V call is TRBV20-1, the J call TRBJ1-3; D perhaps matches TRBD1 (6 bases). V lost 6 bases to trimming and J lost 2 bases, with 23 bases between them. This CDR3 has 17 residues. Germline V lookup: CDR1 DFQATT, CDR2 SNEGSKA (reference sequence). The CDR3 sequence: CSASVLIWGRPGNTIYF. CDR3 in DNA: TGCAGTGCCTCGGTTTTGATTTGGGGGCGTCCTGGAAACACCATATATTTT.

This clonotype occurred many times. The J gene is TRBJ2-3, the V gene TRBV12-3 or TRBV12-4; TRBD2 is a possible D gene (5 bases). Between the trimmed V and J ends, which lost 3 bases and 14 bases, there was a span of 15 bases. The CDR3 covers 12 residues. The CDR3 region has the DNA TGTGCCAGCAGTTTTGAGGGCATCAGGCCGTATTTT. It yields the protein CASSFEGIRPYF.

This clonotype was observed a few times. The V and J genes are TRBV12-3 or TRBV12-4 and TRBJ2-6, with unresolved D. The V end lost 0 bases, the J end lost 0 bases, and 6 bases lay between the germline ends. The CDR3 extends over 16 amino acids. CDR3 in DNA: TGTGCCAGCAGTTTAGCGTGGGGCTCTGGGGCCAACGTCCTGACTTTC. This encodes CASSLAWGSGANVLTF.

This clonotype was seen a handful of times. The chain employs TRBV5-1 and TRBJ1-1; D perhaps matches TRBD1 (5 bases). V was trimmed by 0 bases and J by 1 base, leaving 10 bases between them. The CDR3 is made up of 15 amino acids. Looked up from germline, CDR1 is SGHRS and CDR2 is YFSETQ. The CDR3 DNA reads TGCGCCAGCAGCTTGGGTGGAGGGGCGAACACTGAAGCTTTCTTT. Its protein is CASSLGGGANTEAFF.

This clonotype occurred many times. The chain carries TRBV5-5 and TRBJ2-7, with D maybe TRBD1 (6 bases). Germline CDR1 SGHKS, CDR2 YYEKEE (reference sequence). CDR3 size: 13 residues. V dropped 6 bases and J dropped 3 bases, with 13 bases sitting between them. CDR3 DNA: TGTGCCAGCACGCCAATAGGGGGCTACGAGCAGTACGTC. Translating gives CASTPIGGYEQYV.

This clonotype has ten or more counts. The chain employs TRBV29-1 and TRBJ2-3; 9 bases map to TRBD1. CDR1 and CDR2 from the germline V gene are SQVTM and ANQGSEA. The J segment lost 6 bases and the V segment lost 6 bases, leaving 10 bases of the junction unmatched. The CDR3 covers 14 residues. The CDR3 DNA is TGCAGCGTGGGGGGGACAGGGTCATCTGATACGCAGTATTTT. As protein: CSVGGTGSSDTQYF.